This T cell receptor beta chain was retrieved from a study of cytomegalovirus exposure and HLA in healthy donors. Overall study results and limits: Despite most TCR sequences being rare, some public TCRs occurred in many donors. Analyzed later, association rates of TCRs varied across HLA loci, with DRB1 most and HLA-C fewest.

There were likely unrecorded immune exposures, though donors were nominally healthy when sampled. V trimming: 2 bases; J trimming: 8 bases; junction bases outside the gene matches: 3. In germline, CDR1 is SEHNR, CDR2 FQNEAQ (reference sequence). This CDR3 contains 15 residues. Of note for this clone: Its target is not known.

The PCR contained 60 Vbeta and 13 Jbeta primers. Repertoires were generated with immunoSEQ multiplex PCR, while TCRdb's copy carries only in-frame clones and drops some. The sample has approximately 45,000 clones; about 73% are singletons. The clonotype was recovered from a woman in her twenties or thirties in good health and CMV-seronegative. The chain couples TRBV7-9 to TRBJ1-6, with TRBD1 matching 10 bases. The material sequenced was PBMCs. The CDR3 reads CASSLLGTGDSPLHF. The CDR3 nucleotides are TGTGCCAGCAGCTTATTAGGGACAGGGGATTCACCCCTCCACTTT.